This TCR beta chain originates from a study of blood T cell repertoires in COVID-19. Trimming removed 2 bases at V and 0 bases at J, with 14 bases between. Per the germline V gene, CDR1 is SGHVS and CDR2 is FNYEAQ. The CDR3 totals 17 residues. In the original workflow: Quantification of nucleated cells was approximated via reference gene primer amplification. Assay: immunoSEQ multiplex PCR; the TCRdb copy retains only in-frame clones and omits some. That table gives V, J and clone size, and the DNA gave D and trimming. The data show about 270,000 clones, under 90% seen once. Input material: peripheral blood. This sequence joins TRBV7-6 and TRBJ1-3; D is perhaps TRBD1 (6 bases). The receptor was derived from a human donor in a cohort sampled during active COVID-19. The CDR3 sequence: CASSLSSRGPSGNTIYF. CDR3 nucleotide sequence: TGTGCCAGCAGCTTAAGTTCCAGGGGCCCCTCTGGAAACACCATATATTTT.